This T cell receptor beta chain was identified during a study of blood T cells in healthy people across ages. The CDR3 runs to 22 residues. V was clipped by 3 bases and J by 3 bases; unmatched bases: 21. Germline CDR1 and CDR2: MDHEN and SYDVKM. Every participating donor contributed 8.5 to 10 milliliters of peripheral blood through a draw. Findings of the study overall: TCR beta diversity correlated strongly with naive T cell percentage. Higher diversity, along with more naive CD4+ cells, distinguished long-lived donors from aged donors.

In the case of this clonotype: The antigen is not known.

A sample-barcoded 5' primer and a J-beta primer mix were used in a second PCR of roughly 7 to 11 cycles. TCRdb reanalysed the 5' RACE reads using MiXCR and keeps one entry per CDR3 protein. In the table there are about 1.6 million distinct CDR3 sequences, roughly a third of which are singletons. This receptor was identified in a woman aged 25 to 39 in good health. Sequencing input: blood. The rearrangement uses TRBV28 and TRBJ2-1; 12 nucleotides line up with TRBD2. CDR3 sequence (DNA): TGTGCCAGCAGTTTTCCCAAGAGACTAGCGGGAGCCAGGCAGGCAGGCTACAATGAGCAGTTCTTC. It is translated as CASSFPKRLAGARQAGYNEQFF.